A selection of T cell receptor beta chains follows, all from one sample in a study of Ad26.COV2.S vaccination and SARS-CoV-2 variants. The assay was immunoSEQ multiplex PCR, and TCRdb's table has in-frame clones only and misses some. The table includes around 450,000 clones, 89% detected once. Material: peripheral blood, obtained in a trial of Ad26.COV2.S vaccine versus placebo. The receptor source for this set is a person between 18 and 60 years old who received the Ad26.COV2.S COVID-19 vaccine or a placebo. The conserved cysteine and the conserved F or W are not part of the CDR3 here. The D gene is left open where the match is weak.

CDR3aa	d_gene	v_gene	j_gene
ASSLDGGSLRNTIY	-	TRBV5-4	TRBJ1-3
AWSVSQGGSPLH	-	TRBV30	TRBJ1-6
ASSPRGALYNEQF	-	TRBV5-1	TRBJ2-1
ASSVDGDQPQH	-	TRBV9	TRBJ1-5
ASSQDGAGGQETQY	TRBD2	TRBV4-2	TRBJ2-5
ASSLRTYQADTQY	-	TRBV6-5	TRBJ2-3
ASRGQGANQPQH	TRBD1	TRBV2	TRBJ1-5
ASSWAGEILGYT	-	TRBV5-4	TRBJ1-2
ASSLGQTNSPLH	-	TRBV5-4	TRBJ1-6
ASSYSLAGAIVGDGEQF	TRBD2	TRBV6-2/TRBV6-3	TRBJ2-1
ASSLEGAGTEAF	TRBD1	TRBV5-4	TRBJ1-1
AISELGADTEAF	-	TRBV10-3	TRBJ1-1
AISESDRGESEKLF	TRBD1	TRBV10-3	TRBJ1-4
AISRDRGSNTGELF	TRBD1	TRBV10-3	TRBJ2-2
ATRLTRDGETQY	-	TRBV10-3	TRBJ2-5
ASSFDQLGEQY	-	TRBV5-1	TRBJ2-7
ASSLVGGWAYGYT	-	TRBV11-2	TRBJ1-2
ASLAGWGDTQY	TRBD2	TRBV12-3/TRBV12-4	TRBJ2-3
ASSMAGVFYNEQF	TRBD2	TRBV19	TRBJ2-1
ASSIEGRTDTQY	-	TRBV19	TRBJ2-3
ASRTGGSEQY	-	TRBV19	TRBJ2-7
ASSLAGLSYNEQF	TRBD2	TRBV19	TRBJ2-1
ASSFRPNGYT	-	TRBV28	TRBJ1-2
AIGRDYVTDTQY	TRBD2	TRBV7-2	TRBJ2-3
ASSRRLPGRERNQPQH	-	TRBV28	TRBJ1-5